This T cell receptor (beta chain) stems from a study of cytomegalovirus exposure and HLA in healthy donors. The study, taken as a whole, reports: A prior analysis recorded that most TCR beta V segments were productive about 87% or about 30% of the time. Reported performance of the classifier showed diagnosis of cytomegalovirus status with high specificity and sensitivity. Later genetic work tied a missense DCLRE1C variant to beta-chain V and J trimming. Later analysis revealed greater clonal expansion in HLA-associated TCR beta chains than in equally common others.

To note about this clone: The antigen is not known.

Primers for the PCR totalled 60 Vbeta and 13 Jbeta. The repertoire was sequenced with immunoSEQ multiplex PCR; TCRdb's copy has only in-frame clones and lacks some. The top ten clones hold 1% to 1.5% of a sample with about 190,000 clones, about 87% of them seen once. With V trimmed by 4 bases and J by 6 bases, 8 bases remained unmatched. The CDR3 is made up of 15 amino acids. Germline CDR1 is MNHNY and CDR2 is SVGAGI (reference sequence). V gene TRBV6-6 combines with J gene TRBJ2-5; 10 nucleotides agree with TRBD1. The TCR originated in a man aged 25 to 40 in good health and CMV-seronegative. Sequenced input: PBMCs. This chain's CDR3 is CASSSMDRGRQTQYF. The DNA for the CDR3 is TGTGCCAGCAGTTCCATGGACAGGGGGAGACAGACCCAGTACTTC.